These 14 T cell receptor beta chains were sequenced from one sample in a study of blood T cell repertoires in COVID-19. Method: immunoSEQ multiplex PCR; TCRdb's copy keeps in-frame clones and lacks some. The sample gives around 100,000 clones, 88% of which show up once; roughly 4.6% is in the top ten. The material sequenced was peripheral blood. Receptors were obtained from a human donor in a cohort sampled during active COVID-19.

This chain links TRBV12-3 or TRBV12-4 with TRBJ1-2; D is unresolved. The CDR3 length is 12 residues. Trimming took 4 bases from V and 4 from J, leaving 7 bases between them. In DNA form, the CDR3 reads TGTGCCAGCAGTTCTCTAAGCTATGGCTACACCTTC. Translated, it gives CASSSLSYGYTF.

The rearrangement links TRBV7-2 to TRBJ2-1; D is perhaps TRBD2 (6 bases). Deletions cut 3 bases from V and 10 bases from J, with 10 bases between. This CDR3 contains 12 residues. In germline, CDR1 is SGHTA, CDR2 FQGNSA. In DNA, the CDR3 is TGTGCCAGCAGCTTTACGGGAGAAGAGCAGTTCTTC. It specifies CASSFTGEEQFF.

This clone was observed a handful of times. The rearrangement links TRBV7-9 to TRBJ2-7; 7 positions agree with TRBD2. Germline CDR1 is SEHNR and CDR2 is FQNEAQ (reference sequence). This CDR3 region has 14 residues. V lost 5 bases and J lost 6; bases outside the gene matches: 10. In DNA form, the CDR3 reads TGTGCCAGCAGCCGCACCCTAGCGGAATTCGAGCAGTACTTC. It translates to CASSRTLAEFEQYF.

This rearrangement joins TRBV27 to TRBJ2-5; 7 bases align to TRBD2. Germline V gene sequence: CDR1 MNHEY, CDR2 SMNVEV (reference sequence). This CDR3 is built from 17 residues. Trimming at V came to 6 bases and at J to 7 bases, leaving 20 bases not matched to a gene. CDR3 loop: CASRGVKGGVGAGTQYF. The CDR3 nucleotides are TGTGCCAGCAGAGGGGTTAAGGGAGGGGTAGGGGCCGGGACCCAGTACTTC.

The rearrangement uses TRBV11-2 and TRBJ1-4; D is possibly TRBD1 (6 bases). Trimming left V 5 bases short and J 7 bases short, with 17 bases between. Germline V gene lookup returns CDR1 SGHAT and CDR2 FQNNGV. CDR3 length: 15 residues. In DNA form, the CDR3 reads TGTGCCAGCAGCCACGGATTACAGGGCTCTGAAAAACTGTTTTTT. Its protein product is CASSHGLQGSEKLFF.

CDR3 sequence (DNA): TGTGCCAGTATGGGAACAGGCAGACATGAAAAACTGTTTTTT. It codes for CASMGTGRHEKLFF. This chain links TRBV19 with TRBJ1-4, with D possibly being TRBD1 (5 bases). This CDR3 comprises 14 residues. V lost 7 bases, J lost 6 bases, and 15 bases lay in between. From germline, CDR1 is LNHDA and CDR2 SQIVND (reference sequence).

The chain couples TRBV6-5 to TRBJ1-2; no reliable D call. The V gene's germline CDR1 is MNHEY and CDR2 SVGAGI. The CDR3 consists of 13 residues. V shed 0 bases and J shed 8 bases, with 10 bases lying between them. CDR3 DNA: TGTGCCAGCAGTTACTCGTCGGTCCGCGGCTACACCTTC. Protein product: CASSYSSVRGYTF.

This chain connects TRBV19 to TRBJ2-2, with D hard to call. The CDR3 runs 16 residues. V was trimmed by 0 bases and J by 2 bases, leaving 10 bases between them. Per germline, CDR1 LNHDA and CDR2 SQIVND (reference sequence). CDR3 in DNA: TGTGCCAGTAGTATAGAGGCAGGCGCTAACACCGGGGAGCTGTTTTTT. Protein: CASSIEAGANTGELFF.

This chain uses TRBV20-1 with TRBJ2-7; 10 positions agree with TRBD2. This CDR3 has 16 residues. CDR1 DFQATT and CDR2 SNEGSKA come from the germline V gene (reference sequence). V shed 3 bases and J 4 bases; nucleotides not matched to a gene: 12. This CDR3 reads CSASDSLSGRIYEQYF. CDR3 bases: TGCAGTGCTAGTGATTCTCTTAGCGGGAGGATATACGAGCAGTACTTC.

The chain combines TRBV4-1 with TRBJ2-2; TRBD1 matches 10 bases. V trimming: 0 bases; J trimming: 5 bases; junction bases outside the gene matches: 6. This CDR3 has 17 amino acids. Per germline, CDR1 MGHRA and CDR2 YSYEKL. CDR3 loop: CASSQDPGQGRTGELFF. CDR3 bases: TGCGCCAGCAGCCAAGACCCGGGACAGGGGAGGACCGGGGAGCTGTTTTTT.

V usage is TRBV19 and J usage is TRBJ2-1; TRBD1 matches at 9 bases. CDR1 is LNHDA and CDR2 is SQIVND in the germline V gene (reference sequence). This CDR3 comprises 16 residues. The junction had 5 bases not matched to a gene; V was cut back by 1 base and J by 4 bases. The CDR3 region has the DNA TGTGCCAGTAGTATAGTTGACAGGGGGAGATACAATGAGCAGTTCTTC. Its translation is CASSIVDRGRYNEQFF.

This chain links TRBV28 with TRBJ2-7, with TRBD1 matching 7 bases. This CDR3 region has 19 residues. CDR1 and CDR2 from the germline V gene are MDHEN and SYDVKM. Trimming at V came to 3 bases and at J to 0 bases, leaving 17 bases not matched to a gene. CDR3 nucleotide sequence: TGTGCCAGCAGTTTTCCCCTAACCGTTGACAGGGATATCTCCTACGAGCAGTACTTC. This translates into CASSFPLTVDRDISYEQYF.

CDR3 loop: CASSYASGSPTYEQYF. As DNA, the CDR3 is TGTGCCAGCAGTTACGCTAGCGGGAGTCCAACCTACGAGCAGTACTTC. This chain joins TRBV6-2 or TRBV6-3 and TRBJ2-7; 10 bases map to TRBD2. The germline gives CDR1 MNHEY, CDR2 SVGEGT. This CDR3 contains 16 residues. J was trimmed by 2 bases and V by 2 bases; bases with no gene match: 6.

The chain carries TRBV29-1 and TRBJ1-2; D may be TRBD1 (6 bases). Per germline, CDR1 SQVTM and CDR2 ANQGSEA. The CDR3 sequence is 12 residues long. V was shortened by 2 bases and J by 7 bases, with 11 bases between the two germline ends. The CDR3: CSVERGGGGYTF. The CDR3 region has the DNA TGCAGCGTTGAAAGGGGGGGTGGTGGCTACACCTTC. The entire variable domain, with the rest obtained from reference TRBV29-1 and TRBJ1-2, is as follows: SAVISQKPSRDICQRGTSLTIQCQVDSQVTMMFWYRQQPGQSLTLIATANQGSEATYESGFVIDKFPISRPNLTFSTLTVSNMSPEDSSIYLCSVERGGGGYTFGSGTRLTVV.